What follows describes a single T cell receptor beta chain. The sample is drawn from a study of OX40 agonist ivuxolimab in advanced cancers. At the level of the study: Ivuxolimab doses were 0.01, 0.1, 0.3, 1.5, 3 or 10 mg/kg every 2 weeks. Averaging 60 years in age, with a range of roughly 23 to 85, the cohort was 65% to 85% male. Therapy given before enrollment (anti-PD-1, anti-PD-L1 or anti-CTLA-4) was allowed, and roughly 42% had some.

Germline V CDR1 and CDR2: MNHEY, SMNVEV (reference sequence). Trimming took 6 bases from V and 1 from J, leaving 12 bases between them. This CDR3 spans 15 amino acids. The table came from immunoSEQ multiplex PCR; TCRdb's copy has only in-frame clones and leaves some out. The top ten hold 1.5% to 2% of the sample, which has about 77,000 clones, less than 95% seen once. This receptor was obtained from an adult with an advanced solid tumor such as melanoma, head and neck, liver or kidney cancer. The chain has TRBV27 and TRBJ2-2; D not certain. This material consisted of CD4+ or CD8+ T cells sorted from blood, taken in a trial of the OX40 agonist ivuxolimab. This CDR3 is CASRPGQVNTGELFF. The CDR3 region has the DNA TGTGCCAGCAGACCGGGCCAGGTGAACACCGGGGAGCTGTTTTTT.